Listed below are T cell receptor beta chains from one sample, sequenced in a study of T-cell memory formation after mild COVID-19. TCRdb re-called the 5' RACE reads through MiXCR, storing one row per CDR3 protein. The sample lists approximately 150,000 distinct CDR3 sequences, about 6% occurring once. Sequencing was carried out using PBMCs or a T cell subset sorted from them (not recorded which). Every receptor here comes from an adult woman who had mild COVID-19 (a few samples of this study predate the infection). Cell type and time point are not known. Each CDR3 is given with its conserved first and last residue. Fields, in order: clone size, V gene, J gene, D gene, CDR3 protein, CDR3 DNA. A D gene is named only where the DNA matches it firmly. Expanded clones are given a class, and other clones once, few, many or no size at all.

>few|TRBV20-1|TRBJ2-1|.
CSARGTYNEQFF
TGCAGTGCTAGGGGGACCTACAATGAGCAGTTCTTC
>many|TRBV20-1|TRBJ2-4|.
CSAKSGSNIQYF
TGCAGTGCTAAATCGGGCTCAAACATTCAGTACTTC
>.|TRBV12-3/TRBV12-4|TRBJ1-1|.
CASGRRTHQPEAFF
TGTGCCAGCGGTCGGCGGACCCACCAGCCTGAAGCTTTCTTT
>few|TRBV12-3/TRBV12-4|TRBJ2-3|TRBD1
CASSLKGQTSTDTQYF
TGTGCCAGCAGTTTAAAGGGACAGACTAGCACAGATACGCAGTATTTT
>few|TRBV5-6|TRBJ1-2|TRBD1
CASSLATGTGYTF
TGTGCCAGCAGCCTAGCGACAGGGACTGGCTACACCTTC
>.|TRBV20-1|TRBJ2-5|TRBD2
CSALSTSGLGQETQYF
TGCAGTGCTTTATCCACTAGCGGGTTGGGGCAAGAGACCCAGTACTTC
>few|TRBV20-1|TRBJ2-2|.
CSARDQGAGELFF
TGCAGTGCTAGAGATCAAGGCGCCGGGGAGCTGTTTTTT
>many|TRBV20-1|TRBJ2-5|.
CSAPTWETQYF
TGCAGTGCCCCGACGTGGGAGACCCAGTACTTC
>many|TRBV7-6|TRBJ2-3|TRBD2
CASSSNPTGGVTDTQYF
TGTGCCAGCAGCTCAAACCCCACCGGGGGGGTGACAGATACGCAGTATTTT
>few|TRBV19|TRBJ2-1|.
CASSASAYINEQFF
TGTGCCAGTAGTGCCTCCGCTTACATCAATGAGCAGTTCTTC
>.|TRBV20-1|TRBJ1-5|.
CSARQDSNQPQHF
TGCAGTGCTAGACAGGATAGCAATCAGCCCCAGCATTTT
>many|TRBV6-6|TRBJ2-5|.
CASSFGSRGAVDAGRETQYF
TGTGCCAGCAGTTTCGGCAGCCGGGGGGCAGTTGATGCCGGGAGAGAGACCCAGTACTTC
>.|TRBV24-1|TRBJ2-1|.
CATSEELGDNEQFF
TGTGCCACCAGTGAGGAGTTGGGGGATAATGAGCAGTTCTTC
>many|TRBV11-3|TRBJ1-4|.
CASSLLGGYNEKLFF
TGTGCCAGCAGCTTACTTGGGGGATATAATGAAAAACTGTTTTTT
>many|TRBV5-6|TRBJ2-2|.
CASSVGGNVVGELFF
TGTGCCAGCAGCGTTGGGGGCAATGTCGTCGGGGAGCTGTTTTTT
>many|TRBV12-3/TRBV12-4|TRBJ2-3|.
CASSLWSASTDTQYF
TGTGCCAGCAGTTTGTGGTCAGCAAGCACAGATACGCAGTATTTT
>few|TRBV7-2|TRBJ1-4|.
CACSGGPTNEKLFF
TGTGCCTGCTCGGGGGGCCCTACTAATGAAAAACTGTTTTTT
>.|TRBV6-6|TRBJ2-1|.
CASSYSVGGEQFF
TGTGCCAGCAGTTACTCAGTAGGGGGTGAGCAGTTCTTC
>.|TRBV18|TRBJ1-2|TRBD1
CASSPYFGQGNYGYTF
TGTGCCAGCTCACCGTATTTCGGACAGGGAAACTATGGCTACACCTTC
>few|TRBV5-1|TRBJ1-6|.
CASSLRGGDNSPLHF
TGCGCCAGCAGCTTGCGGGGAGGGGATAATTCACCCCTCCACTTT
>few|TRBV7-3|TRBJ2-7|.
CASSLTKGDEQYF
TGTGCCAGCAGCTTAACTAAAGGGGACGAGCAGTACTTC
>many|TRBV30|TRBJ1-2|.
CAWSKNLNYGYTF
TGTGCCTGGAGTAAGAACCTAAACTATGGCTACACCTTC
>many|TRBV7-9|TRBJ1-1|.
CASSWGGDSAEAFF
TGTGCCAGCAGCTGGGGGGGAGACAGCGCGGAAGCTTTCTTT
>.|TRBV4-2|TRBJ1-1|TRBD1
CASSQTSDRVSIDTEAFF
TGTGCCAGCAGCCAGACCTCGGACAGGGTGAGTATCGACACTGAAGCTTTCTTT
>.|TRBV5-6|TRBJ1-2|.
CASSPASNYGYTF
TGTGCCAGCAGCCCAGCCTCTAACTATGGCTACACCTTC
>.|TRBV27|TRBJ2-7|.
CASNRKGSMAYEQYF
TGTGCCAGCAATCGAAAGGGGTCCATGGCCTACGAGCAGTACTTC
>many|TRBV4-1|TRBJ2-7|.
CASSQGKGTYEQYF
TGCGCCAGCAGCCAAGGGAAGGGAACCTACGAGCAGTACTTC
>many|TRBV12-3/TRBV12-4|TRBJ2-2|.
CASSKMGGRSTGELFF
TGTGCCAGCAGTAAAATGGGGGGAAGATCCACCGGGGAGCTGTTTTTT
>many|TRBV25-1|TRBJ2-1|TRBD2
CASRPGGGSSYNEQFF
TGTGCCAGCAGACCTGGGGGGGGGAGCTCCTACAATGAGCAGTTCTTC
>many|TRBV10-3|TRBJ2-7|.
CAIAGTPSYEQYF
TGTGCCATCGCCGGGACCCCTTCCTACGAGCAGTACTTC